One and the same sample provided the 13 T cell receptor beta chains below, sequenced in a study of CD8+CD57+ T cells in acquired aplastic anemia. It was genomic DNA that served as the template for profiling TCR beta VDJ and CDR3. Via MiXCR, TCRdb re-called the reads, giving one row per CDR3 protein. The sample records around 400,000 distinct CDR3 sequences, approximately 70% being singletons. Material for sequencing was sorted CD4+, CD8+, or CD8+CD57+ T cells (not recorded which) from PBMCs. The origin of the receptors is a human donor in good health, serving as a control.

The CDR3: CSATEPGTDCDYGYTF. The CDR3 nucleotides are TGCAGTGCTACCGAACCTGGGACAGACTGCGACTATGGCTACACCTTC. The V gene is TRBV20-1, the J gene TRBJ1-2, with 7 bases fitting TRBD1. Unmatched junction bases numbered 14, after V lost 4 bases and J lost 3 bases. This CDR3 has 16 residues. The V gene's germline CDR1 is DFQATT and CDR2 SNEGSKA (reference sequence).

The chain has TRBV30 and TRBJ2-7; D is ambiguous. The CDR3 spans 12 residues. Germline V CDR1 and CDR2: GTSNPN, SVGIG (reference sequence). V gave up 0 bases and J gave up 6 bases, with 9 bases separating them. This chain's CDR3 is CAWSVLHSEQYF. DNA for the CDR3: TGTGCCTGGAGTGTACTCCATAGCGAGCAGTACTTC.

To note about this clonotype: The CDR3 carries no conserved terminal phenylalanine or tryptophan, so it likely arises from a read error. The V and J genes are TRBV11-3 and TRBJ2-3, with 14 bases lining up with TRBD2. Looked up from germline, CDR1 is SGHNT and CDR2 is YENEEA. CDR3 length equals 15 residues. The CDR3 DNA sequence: TGCGCCAGCAGCTCGGGACTAGCGGGGGTGGATACGCAGTATTAT. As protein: CASSSGLAGVDTQYY.

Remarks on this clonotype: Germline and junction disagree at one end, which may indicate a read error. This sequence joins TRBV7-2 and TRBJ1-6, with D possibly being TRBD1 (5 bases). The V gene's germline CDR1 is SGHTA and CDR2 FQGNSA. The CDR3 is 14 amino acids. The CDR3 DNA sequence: TGTGCCAGCAGCTCTGCACCTGGACACTTACGATTCAATTTT. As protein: CASSSAPGHLRFNF.

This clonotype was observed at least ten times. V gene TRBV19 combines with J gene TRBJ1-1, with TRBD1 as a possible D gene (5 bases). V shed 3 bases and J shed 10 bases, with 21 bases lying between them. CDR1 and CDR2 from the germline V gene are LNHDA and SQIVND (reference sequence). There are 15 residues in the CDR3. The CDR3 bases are TGTGCCAGTAGTATCGCCGGGACCCCACGTAGTGGAGCTTTCTTT. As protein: CASSIAGTPRSGAFF.

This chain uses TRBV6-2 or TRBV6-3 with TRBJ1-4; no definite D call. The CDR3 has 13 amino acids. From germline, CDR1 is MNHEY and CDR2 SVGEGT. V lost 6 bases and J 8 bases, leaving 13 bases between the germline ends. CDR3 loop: CASRPRETEKLFF. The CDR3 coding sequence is TGTGCCAGCAGGCCTAGGGAAACGGAAAAACTGTTTTTT.

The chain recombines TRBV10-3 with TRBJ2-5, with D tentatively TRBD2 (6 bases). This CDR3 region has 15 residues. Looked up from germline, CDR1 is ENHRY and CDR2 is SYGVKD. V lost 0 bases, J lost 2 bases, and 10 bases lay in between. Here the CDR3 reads CAISESGGLQETQYF. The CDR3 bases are TGTGCCATCAGTGAGTCGGGGGGACTGCAAGAGACCCAGTACTTC.

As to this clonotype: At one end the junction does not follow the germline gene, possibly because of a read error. The CDR3, as DNA: TGTGCCAGCAGCTTACAGGGGGGGGCGCGAGGAAACACAATATATTTT. This encodes CASSLQGGARGNTIYF. The J gene is TRBJ1-3, the V gene TRBV7-2; 7 positions match TRBD1. Germline V gene sequence: CDR1 SGHTA, CDR2 FQGNSA. This CDR3 contains 16 residues.

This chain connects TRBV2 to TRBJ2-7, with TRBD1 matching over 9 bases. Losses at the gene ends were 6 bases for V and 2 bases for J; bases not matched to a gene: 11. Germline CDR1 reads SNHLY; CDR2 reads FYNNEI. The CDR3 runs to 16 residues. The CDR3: CASSPLRQGGPYEQYF. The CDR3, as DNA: TGTGCCAGCAGCCCATTGCGACAGGGGGGCCCCTACGAGCAGTACTTC.

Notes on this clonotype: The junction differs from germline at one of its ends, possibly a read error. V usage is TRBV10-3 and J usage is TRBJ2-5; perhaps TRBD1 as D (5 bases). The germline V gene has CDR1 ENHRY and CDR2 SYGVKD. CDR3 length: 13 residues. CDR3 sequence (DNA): TGTGCCATCCGTGAGGCAGGGCAAGAGACCCAGTACTTC. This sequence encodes CAIREAGQETQYF.

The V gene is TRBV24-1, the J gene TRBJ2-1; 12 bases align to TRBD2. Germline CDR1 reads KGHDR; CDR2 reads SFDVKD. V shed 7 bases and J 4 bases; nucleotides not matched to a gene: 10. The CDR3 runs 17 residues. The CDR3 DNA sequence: TGTGCCACCAGGGGGCTAGCGGGAGGGCCGGGGTACAATGAGCAGTTCTTC. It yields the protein CATRGLAGGPGYNEQFF.

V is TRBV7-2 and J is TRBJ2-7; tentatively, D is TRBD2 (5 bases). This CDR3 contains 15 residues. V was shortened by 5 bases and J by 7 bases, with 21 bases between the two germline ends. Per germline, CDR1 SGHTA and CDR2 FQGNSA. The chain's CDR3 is CASSQRLGWEQEQYF. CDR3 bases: TGTGCCAGCAGCCAGCGTCTAGGGTGGGAGCAGGAGCAGTACTTC. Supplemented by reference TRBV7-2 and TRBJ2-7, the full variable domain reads GAGVSQSPSNKVTEKGKDVELRCDPISGHTALYWYRQSLGQGLEFLIYFQGNSAPDKSGLPSDRFSAERTGGSVSTLTIQRTQQEDSAVYLCASSQRLGWEQEQYFGPGTRLTVT.

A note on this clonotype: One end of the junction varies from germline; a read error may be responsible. CDR3 residues: CASSMVQGAELFF. The CDR3 coding sequence is TGTGCCAGTAGTATGGTTCAGGGTGCTGAGCTTTTCTTT. The chain carries TRBV19 and TRBJ2-2, with D tentatively TRBD1 (5 bases). CDR1 is LNHDA and CDR2 is SQIVND in the germline V gene (reference sequence). This CDR3 has 13 amino acids.